Each of the 31 T cell receptor beta chains below was sequenced from the same sample in a study of T cells in Graves' hyperthyroidism and ophthalmopathy. RNA transcripts gave rise to amplified TCR beta CDR3 regions. Carried out on the TCR CDR3, a first-round RT-PCR used the HTBI primer set. Via MiXCR, TCRdb re-called the multiplex PCR reads, giving one row per CDR3 protein. The profile shows hundreds of thousands of distinct CDR3 sequences, roughly 15% of them singletons. Sequenced material: blood. The receptors come from a woman between 18 and 29 years old with Graves' hyperthyroidism.

At least ten counts were recorded for this clonotype. The chain joins TRBV20-1 to TRBJ1-1; a possible D gene is TRBD1 (5 bases). CDR1 DFQATT and CDR2 SNEGSKA come from the germline V gene (reference sequence). Trimming removed 1 base from V and 3 bases from J, with 18 bases in between. The CDR3 extends over 16 amino acids. The CDR3 sequence: CSARGGREIWDTEAFF. The CDR3 coding sequence is TGCAGTGCTAGAGGGGGCAGGGAAATCTGGGACACTGAAGCTTTCTTT.

This clonotype has a count of ten or more. V and J are TRBV28 and TRBJ1-1; D is possibly TRBD1 (6 bases). Germline CDR1 reads MDHEN; CDR2 reads SYDVKM. This CDR3 contains 14 residues. Trimming shortened V by 6 bases and J by 4 bases, and 15 bases separated the two germline ends. The CDR3 DNA reads TGTGCCAGCAGGCCAGGGGTGGGGAGCACTGAAGCTTTCTTT. It yields the protein CASRPGVGSTEAFF.

A few counts support this clonotype. The chain joins TRBV28 to TRBJ2-7; 10 nucleotides line up with TRBD2. The V gene's germline CDR1 is MDHEN and CDR2 SYDVKM. This CDR3 comprises 13 residues. The junction had 5 bases not matched to a gene; V was cut back by 11 bases and J by 1 base. CDR3 in amino acids: CAFQREGSYEQYF. CDR3 nucleotides: TGTGCCTTTCAGCGGGAGGGGTCCTACGAGCAGTACTTC.

Many counts were recorded for this clonotype. V and J are TRBV28 and TRBJ1-3; possibly TRBD1 for D (5 bases). Trimming left V 0 bases short and J 0 bases short, with 9 bases between. The CDR3 consists of 16 residues. CDR1 is MDHEN and CDR2 is SYDVKM in the germline V gene. This chain's CDR3 is CASSLWQGVSGNTIYF. Here the CDR3 DNA reads TGTGCCAGCAGTTTATGGCAGGGAGTCTCTGGAAACACCATATATTTT.

The chain couples TRBV6-5 to TRBJ2-7; D unclear. V was clipped by 2 bases and J by 0 bases, with 5 bases between them. CDR1 and CDR2 (germline): MNHEY, SVGAGI. The CDR3 runs 13 residues. CDR3 in DNA: TGTGCCAGCAGTTACCGGGCCTCCTACGAGCAGTACTTC. Protein product: CASSYRASYEQYF.

CDR3 amino acids: CTALPSSGRFNEQFF. The CDR3 DNA reads as TGCACCGCGCTACCCTCTAGCGGGAGGTTCAATGAGCAGTTCTTC. The chain couples TRBV29-1 to TRBJ2-1; 11 positions agree with TRBD2. There are 15 residues in the CDR3. Germline CDR1 and CDR2: SQVTM and ANQGSEA.

In its sample, this clonotype was seen many times. The chain recombines TRBV18 with TRBJ1-1; 10 bases fit TRBD1. The CDR3 contains 15 residues. Germline lookup yields CDR1 KGHSH and CDR2 LQKENI. J was trimmed by 3 bases and V by 2 bases; bases with no gene match: 3. Here the CDR3 reads CASSPGTGVYTEAFF. CDR3 DNA sequence: TGTGCCAGCTCACCAGGGACAGGGGTGTACACTGAAGCTTTCTTT.

The chain couples TRBV9 to TRBJ2-7; no firm D call. The CDR3 spans 12 residues. V was shortened by 7 bases and J by 0 bases, with 8 bases between the two germline ends. Germline V gene lookup returns CDR1 SGDLS and CDR2 YYNGEE. The CDR3: CASGSSSYEQYF. Here the CDR3 DNA reads TGTGCCAGCGGGTCCAGCTCCTACGAGCAGTACTTC.

There are a few counts of this clonotype. The gene calls are TRBV6-1 and TRBJ2-7; TRBD2 matches 9 bases. The V gene's germline CDR1 is MNHNS and CDR2 SASEGT. The trim removed 5 bases at V and 7 bases at J, leaving 9 bases unmatched. The CDR3 runs 14 residues. CDR3 sequence (DNA): TGTGCCAGCAGTCCCCAAGGGACTAGCCGGGAGCAGTACTTC. Translation gives CASSPQGTSREQYF.

V usage is TRBV7-2 and J usage is TRBJ2-1, with D perhaps matching TRBD2 (6 bases). Germline V CDR1 and CDR2: SGHTA, FQGNSA. Trimming took off 2 bases at V and 0 bases at J, with 14 bases between the two ends. This CDR3 is 17 amino acids long. CDR3 sequence (DNA): TGTGCCAGCAGCTTAAGTGTGGCTAGCGCCTCCTACAATGAGCAGTTCTTC. This codes for CASSLSVASASYNEQFF.

This clonotype appeared many times. The chain is built from TRBV20-1 and TRBJ2-1; 9 bases map to TRBD2. The germline V gene has CDR1 DFQATT and CDR2 SNEGSKA (reference sequence). V was pared by 6 bases and J by 8 bases, with 14 bases of the junction left unmatched. The CDR3 sequence is 15 residues long. For the CDR3, the DNA is TGCAGTGCCCCGGTAGCGGGAGAAATGGTTGATGAGCAGTTCTTC. It is translated as CSAPVAGEMVDEQFF.

In its sample, this clonotype was seen many times. V gene TRBV6-1 combines with J gene TRBJ1-1; perhaps TRBD1 as D (5 bases). The CDR3 has 14 amino acids. Per germline, CDR1 MNHNS and CDR2 SASEGT. Trimming removed 6 bases from V and 3 bases from J, with 14 bases in between. As DNA, the CDR3 is TGTGCCAGCAGCCCCGGGGCTGGGGACACTGAAGCTTTCTTT. Amino acid sequence: CASSPGAGDTEAFF.

In its sample, this clonotype was seen a few times. The CDR3 here is CASSQRSKLTSSYKTYNEQFF. CDR3 nucleotides: TGTGCCAGCAGCCAACGGTCCAAGCTGACTAGCAGTTACAAGACCTACAATGAGCAGTTCTTC. The chain uses TRBV14 and TRBJ2-1, with TRBD2 matching over 7 bases. Germline V gene sequence: CDR1 SGHDN, CDR2 FVKESK. The length of the CDR3 is 21 residues. With 2 bases clipped from V and 2 bases from J, the junction kept 21 bases outside the gene matches.

In this sample, this clonotype turned up many times. The CDR3, as DNA: TGCAGTGCTAGTTCGTTAGCGGAACTCACAGATACGCAGTATTTT. Translated, it gives CSASSLAELTDTQYF. This rearrangement joins TRBV20-1 to TRBJ2-3; D might be TRBD2 (6 bases). The V gene lost 3 bases and the J gene lost 2 bases, with 15 bases spanning the gap. The CDR3 runs to 15 residues. Germline V gene lookup returns CDR1 DFQATT and CDR2 SNEGSKA (reference sequence).

In this sample, this clonotype turned up many times. This sequence joins TRBV12-3 or TRBV12-4 and TRBJ2-5; 15 positions agree with TRBD2. The CDR3 is 18 amino acids. V shed 5 bases and J 4 bases; nucleotides not matched to a gene: 11. The CDR3 sequence: CASSQGLAGGPVRETQYF. For the CDR3, the DNA is TGTGCCAGCAGTCAAGGACTAGCGGGAGGGCCGGTCCGAGAGACCCAGTACTTC.

This clonotype was recorded many times. This chain uses TRBV20-1 with TRBJ2-7, with D hard to call. Germline V gene sequence: CDR1 DFQATT, CDR2 SNEGSKA (reference sequence). CDR3 size: 13 residues. The V gene lost 3 bases and the J gene lost 6 bases, with 15 bases spanning the gap. This chain's CDR3 is CSARSNLDFEQYF. CDR3 nucleotides: TGCAGTGCTAGGTCAAACCTAGATTTCGAGCAGTACTTC.

This clonotype occurred many times. V gene TRBV28 combines with J gene TRBJ1-4, with TRBD1 as a possible D gene (5 bases). V was clipped by 5 bases and J by 8 bases, with 21 bases between them. Germline V gene lookup returns CDR1 MDHEN and CDR2 SYDVKM. The CDR3 length is 16 residues. In DNA form, the CDR3 reads TGTGCCAGCAGTGAGGTGGGGCAGGCCAGAAAGGAAAAACTGTTTTTT. It is translated as CASSEVGQARKEKLFF.

This clonotype was counted between two and nine times. The chain combines TRBV6-1 with TRBJ2-7, with TRBD1 matching 8 bases. Germline CDR1 is MNHNS and CDR2 is SASEGT. The V and J ends lost 10 bases and 0 bases, in that order; junction bases with no gene match: 8. The CDR3 totals 14 residues. The CDR3 bases are TGTGCCACCATTGACAGGGGTTACTCCTACGAGCAGTACTTC. It specifies CATIDRGYSYEQYF.

This clonotype was found a few times. The chain carries TRBV4-3 and TRBJ1-1, with 7 positions matching TRBD1. There are 15 residues in the CDR3. The ends lost 1 base at V and 8 bases at J; junction bases unmatched: 10. Per germline, CDR1 LGHNA and CDR2 YSLEER. In DNA form, the CDR3 reads TGCGCCAGCAGCCAAGCCCCAGGGGGGGTAGACGAAGCTTTCTTT. It is translated as CASSQAPGGVDEAFF.

The rearrangement links TRBV5-1 to TRBJ2-7; tentatively, D is TRBD2 (5 bases). V lost 7 bases to trimming and J lost 5 bases, with 16 bases between them. Germline loops: CDR1 SGHRS, CDR2 YFSETQ. CDR3 length: 13 amino acids. The DNA for the CDR3 is TGCGCCAGCCGAACGTCCGGGGTCCACGAGCAGTACTTC. Protein: CASRTSGVHEQYF.

This clonotype was recorded once. The CDR3 carries no conserved terminal phenylalanine or tryptophan, so it likely arises from a read error. The rearrangement uses TRBV11-1 and TRBJ2-1; TRBD1 agrees at 9 bases. Losses at the gene ends were 1 base for V and 3 bases for J; bases not matched to a gene: 7. Germline V CDR1 and CDR2: SGHAT, FQDESV (reference sequence). The CDR3 runs 17 residues. The CDR3 is CASSLGSGTGFYNEQFI. CDR3 coding DNA: TGTGCCAGCAGCTTAGGGTCCGGGACAGGGTTCTACAATGAGCAGTTCATC.

The chain uses TRBV20-1 and TRBJ1-1; 9 bases match TRBD1. This CDR3 has 18 amino acids. The germline V gene encodes CDR1 DFQATT and CDR2 SNEGSKA (reference sequence). V lost 0 bases and J lost 6; bases outside the gene matches: 17. The CDR3 loop is CSAREQTGGAGGEAEAFF. CDR3 bases: TGCAGTGCTAGAGAACAAACAGGGGGCGCAGGGGGGGAAGCTGAAGCTTTCTTT.

In this sample, this clonotype turned up many times. J is TRBJ2-2 and V is TRBV28; a possible D gene is TRBD1 (5 bases). V gave up 6 bases and J gave up 3 bases, with 17 bases separating them. CDR1 and CDR2 (germline): MDHEN, SYDVKM. CDR3 size: 16 residues. As DNA, the CDR3 is TGTGCCAGCAGCGAACTGACAGCCGCCCACACCGGGGAGCTGTTTTTT. Translation: CASSELTAAHTGELFF.

Only a few counts were recorded for this clonotype. The chain employs TRBV10-1 and TRBJ2-3, with a possible D match to TRBD2 (6 bases). Per germline, CDR1 WNHNN and CDR2 SYGVQD (reference sequence). The CDR3 loop spans 16 amino acids. V dropped 3 bases and J dropped 0 bases, with 13 bases sitting between them. The CDR3 sequence: CASSETGVASTDTQYF. CDR3 coding DNA: TGCGCCAGCAGTGAAACGGGGGTTGCTAGCACAGATACGCAGTATTTT.

In its sample, this clonotype was seen a few times. The chain has TRBV28 and TRBJ2-3; D unresolved. Germline V gene lookup returns CDR1 MDHEN and CDR2 SYDVKM. Trimming pared 10 bases from V and 1 base from J, leaving 18 bases between. There are 15 residues in the CDR3. CDR3 sequence (DNA): TGTGCCATCTCACTCGGGTCCATTGGCACAGATACGCAGTATTTT. Its protein is CAISLGSIGTDTQYF.

This clonotype has at least ten counts. V gene TRBV15 combines with J gene TRBJ1-1; the match to TRBD1 covers 8 bases. CDR1 LNHNV and CDR2 YYDKDF come from the germline V gene (reference sequence). This CDR3 comprises 17 residues. V lost 1 base, J lost 1 base, and 8 bases stayed unmatched. The CDR3 sequence: CATSRGVQGARNTEAFF. The CDR3 DNA reads as TGTGCCACCAGCAGAGGGGTCCAGGGGGCGCGGAACACTGAAGCTTTCTTT.

The chain is built from TRBV11-2 and TRBJ1-5; D uncertain. Germline loops: CDR1 SGHAT, CDR2 FQNNGV. V was cut by 4 bases and J by 7 bases, with 11 bases left in between. The CDR3 consists of 13 residues. The CDR3 protein is CASSSTYSQPQHF. In nucleotides, the CDR3 is TGTGCCAGCAGCTCGACCTACAGCCAGCCCCAGCATTTT.

This clonotype was counted ten times or more. This rearrangement joins TRBV20-1 to TRBJ2-7; 7 nucleotides agree with TRBD2. The germline V gene has CDR1 DFQATT and CDR2 SNEGSKA (reference sequence). CDR3 length: 13 residues. With 6 bases clipped from V and 4 bases from J, the junction kept 9 bases outside the gene matches. The CDR3 region has the DNA TGCAGTGCCCCGGCGTGGGGAGGGTACGAGCAGTACTTC. It is translated as CSAPAWGGYEQYF.

In this sample, this clonotype turned up many times. The V call is TRBV13, the J call TRBJ2-7; 8 nucleotides line up with TRBD1. Germline values: CDR1 PRHDT, CDR2 FYEKMQ (reference sequence). V was clipped by 2 bases and J by 5 bases; unmatched bases: 14. The CDR3 runs 17 residues. The CDR3 DNA is TGTGCCAGCAGCTTAAGGGGGAAGACAGGGGAGAAGCACGAGCAGTACTTC. Protein sequence: CASSLRGKTGEKHEQYF.

At least ten counts were recorded for this clonotype. The genes are TRBV20-1 and TRBJ2-7; TRBD2 agrees at 8 bases. Per germline, CDR1 DFQATT and CDR2 SNEGSKA (reference sequence). With 0 bases clipped from V and 0 bases from J, the junction kept 4 bases outside the gene matches. The CDR3 contains 15 residues. CDR3 protein: CSARDTSGDSYEQYF. In DNA, the CDR3 is TGCAGTGCTAGAGACACTAGCGGAGACTCCTACGAGCAGTACTTC.

In its sample, this clonotype was seen many times. The V and J genes are TRBV28 and TRBJ2-3; 7 positions agree with TRBD2. Trimming at V came to 3 bases and at J to 2 bases, leaving 8 bases not matched to a gene. CDR1 MDHEN and CDR2 SYDVKM come from the germline V gene. CDR3 size: 16 residues. CDR3 sequence reads: CASSFRGGSLTDTQYF. CDR3 coding DNA: TGTGCCAGCAGTTTTCGCGGCGGGAGCCTCACAGATACGCAGTATTTT.